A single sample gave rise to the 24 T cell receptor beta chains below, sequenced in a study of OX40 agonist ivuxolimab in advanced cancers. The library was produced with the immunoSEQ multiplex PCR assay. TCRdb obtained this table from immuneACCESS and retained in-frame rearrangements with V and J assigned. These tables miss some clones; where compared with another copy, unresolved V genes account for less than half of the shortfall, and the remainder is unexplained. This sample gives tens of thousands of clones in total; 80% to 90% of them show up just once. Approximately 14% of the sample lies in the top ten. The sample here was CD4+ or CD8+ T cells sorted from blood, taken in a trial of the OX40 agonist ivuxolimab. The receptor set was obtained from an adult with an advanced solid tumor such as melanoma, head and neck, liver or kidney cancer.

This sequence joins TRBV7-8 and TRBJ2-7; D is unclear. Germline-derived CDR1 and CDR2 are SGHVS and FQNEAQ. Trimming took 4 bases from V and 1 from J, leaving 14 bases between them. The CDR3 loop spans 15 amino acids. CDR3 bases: TGTGCCAGCAGCTACGAGATCCACCCTTCCTACGAGCAGTACTTC. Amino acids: CASSYEIHPSYEQYF.

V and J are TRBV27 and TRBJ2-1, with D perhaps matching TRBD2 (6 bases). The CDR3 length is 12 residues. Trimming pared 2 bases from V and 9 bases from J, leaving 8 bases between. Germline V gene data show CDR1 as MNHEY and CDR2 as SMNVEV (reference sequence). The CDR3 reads CASSLQGGEQFF. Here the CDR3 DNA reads TGTGCCAGCAGTTTACAGGGAGGTGAGCAGTTCTTC.

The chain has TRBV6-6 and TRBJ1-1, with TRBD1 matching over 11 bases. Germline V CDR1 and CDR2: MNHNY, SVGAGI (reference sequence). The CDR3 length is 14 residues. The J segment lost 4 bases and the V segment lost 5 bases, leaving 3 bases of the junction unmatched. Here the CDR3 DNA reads TGTGCCAGCAGTCAAGGACAGGGGGCCACTGAAGCTTTCTTT. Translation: CASSQGQGATEAFF.

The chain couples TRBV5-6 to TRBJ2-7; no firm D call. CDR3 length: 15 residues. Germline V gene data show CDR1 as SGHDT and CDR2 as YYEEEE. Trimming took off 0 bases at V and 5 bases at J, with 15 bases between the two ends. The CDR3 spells CASSLVGALGNEQYF. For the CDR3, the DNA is TGTGCCAGCAGCTTGGTCGGCGCGTTGGGAAACGAGCAGTACTTC.

Here the CDR3 reads CASSPRTANTEAFF. The DNA of the CDR3 is TGTGCCAGCAGTCCCCGGACAGCCAACACTGAAGCTTTCTTT. The chain employs TRBV27 and TRBJ1-1; possible D gene TRBD1, 6 bases. The CDR3 spans 14 residues. Trimming cost V 5 bases and J 2 bases, with 12 bases left between them. Germline-derived CDR1 and CDR2 are MNHEY and SMNVEV (reference sequence).

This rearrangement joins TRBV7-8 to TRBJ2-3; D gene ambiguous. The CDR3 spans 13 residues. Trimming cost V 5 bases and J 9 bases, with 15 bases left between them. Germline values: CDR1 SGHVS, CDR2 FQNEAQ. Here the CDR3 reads CASSTKPMNTQYF. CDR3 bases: TGTGCCAGCAGCACAAAACCGATGAACACGCAGTATTTT.

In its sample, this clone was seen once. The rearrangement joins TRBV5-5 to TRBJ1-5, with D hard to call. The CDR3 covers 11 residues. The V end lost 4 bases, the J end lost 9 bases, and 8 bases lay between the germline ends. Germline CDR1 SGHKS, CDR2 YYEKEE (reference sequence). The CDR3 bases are TGTGCCAGCAGCGGGTCGGGGCCCCAGCATTTT. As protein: CASSGSGPQHF.

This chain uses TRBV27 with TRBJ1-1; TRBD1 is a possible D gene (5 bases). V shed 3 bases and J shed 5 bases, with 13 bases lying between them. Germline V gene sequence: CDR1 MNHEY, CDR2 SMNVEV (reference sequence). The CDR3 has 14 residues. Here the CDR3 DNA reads TGTGCCAGCAGTTTTTCAGGGTTTGGGACTGAAGCTTTCTTT. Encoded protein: CASSFSGFGTEAFF.

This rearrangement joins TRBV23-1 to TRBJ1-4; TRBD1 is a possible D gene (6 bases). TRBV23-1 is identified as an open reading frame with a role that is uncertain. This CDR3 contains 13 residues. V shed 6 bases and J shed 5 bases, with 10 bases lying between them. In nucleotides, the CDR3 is TGCGCCAGCAGACAGGGTGGCAATGAAAAACTGTTTTTT. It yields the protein CASRQGGNEKLFF.

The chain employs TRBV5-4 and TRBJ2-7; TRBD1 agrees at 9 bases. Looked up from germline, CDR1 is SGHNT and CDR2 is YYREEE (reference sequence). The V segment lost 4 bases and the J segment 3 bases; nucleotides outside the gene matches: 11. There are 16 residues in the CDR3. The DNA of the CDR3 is TGTGCCAGCAGCCCCGCCGGGACAGGGAAGGTCTACGAGCAGTACTTC. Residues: CASSPAGTGKVYEQYF.

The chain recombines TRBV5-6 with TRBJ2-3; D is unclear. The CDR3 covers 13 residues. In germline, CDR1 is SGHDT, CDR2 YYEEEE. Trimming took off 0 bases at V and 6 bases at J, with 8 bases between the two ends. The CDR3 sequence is CASSLGAGDTQYF. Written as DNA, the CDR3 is TGTGCCAGCAGCTTGGGTGCTGGGGATACGCAGTATTTT. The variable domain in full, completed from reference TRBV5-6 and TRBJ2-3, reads DAGVTQSPTHLIKTRGQQVTLRCSPKSGHDTVSWYQQALGQGPQFIFQYYEEEERQRGNFPDRFSGHQFPNYSSELNVNALLLGDSALYLCASSLGAGDTQYFGPGTRLTVL.

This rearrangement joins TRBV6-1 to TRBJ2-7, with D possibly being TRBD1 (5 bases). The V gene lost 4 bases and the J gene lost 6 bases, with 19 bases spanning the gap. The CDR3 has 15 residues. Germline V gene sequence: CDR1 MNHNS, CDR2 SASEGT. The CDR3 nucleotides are TGTGCCAGCAGTGCAAGTAGGGGAATGTTTTCCGAGCAGTACTTC. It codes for CASSASRGMFSEQYF.

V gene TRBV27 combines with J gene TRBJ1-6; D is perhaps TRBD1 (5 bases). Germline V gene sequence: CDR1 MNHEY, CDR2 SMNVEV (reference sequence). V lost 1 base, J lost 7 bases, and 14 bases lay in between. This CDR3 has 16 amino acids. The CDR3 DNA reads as TGTGCCAGCAGTTTATATGTAGGGACGGTGAATTCACCCCTCCACTTT. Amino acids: CASSLYVGTVNSPLHF.

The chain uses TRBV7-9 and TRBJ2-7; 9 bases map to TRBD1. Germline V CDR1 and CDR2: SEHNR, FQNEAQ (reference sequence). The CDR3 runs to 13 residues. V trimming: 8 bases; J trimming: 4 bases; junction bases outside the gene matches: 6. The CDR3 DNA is TGTGCCAGCGGGTTCGGGACAGGGTACGAGCAGTACTTC. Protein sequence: CASGFGTGYEQYF.

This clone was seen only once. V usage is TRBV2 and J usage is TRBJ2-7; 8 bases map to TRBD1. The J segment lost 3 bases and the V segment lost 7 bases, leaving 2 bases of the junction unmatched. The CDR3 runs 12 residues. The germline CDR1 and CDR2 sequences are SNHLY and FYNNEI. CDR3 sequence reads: CASKGQVYEQYF. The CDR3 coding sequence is TGTGCCAGCAAGGGACAGGTCTACGAGCAGTACTTC.

CDR3 nucleotide sequence: TGTGCCAGCAGGCAAACGCAGGGGTGGGACACCGGGGAGCTGTTTTTT. Residues: CASRQTQGWDTGELFF. The rearrangement joins TRBV11-2 to TRBJ2-2, with a possible D match to TRBD1 (6 bases). V lost 6 bases, J lost 3 bases, and 17 bases lay in between. CDR1 is SGHAT and CDR2 is FQNNGV in the germline V gene. The CDR3 spans 16 residues. The full variable domain, completed using reference TRBV11-2 and TRBJ2-2, is EAGVAQSPRYKIIEKRQSVAFWCNPISGHATLYWYQQILGQGPKLLIQFQNNGVVDDSQLPKDRFSAERLKGVDSTLKIQPAKLEDSAVYLCASRQTQGWDTGELFFGEGSRLTVL.

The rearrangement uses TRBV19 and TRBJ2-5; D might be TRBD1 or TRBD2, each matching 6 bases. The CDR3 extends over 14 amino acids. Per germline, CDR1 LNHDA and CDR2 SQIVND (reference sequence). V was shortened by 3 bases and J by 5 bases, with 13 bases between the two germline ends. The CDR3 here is CASSITGGRETQYF. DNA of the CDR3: TGTGCCAGTAGTATCACCGGGGGCAGGGAGACCCAGTACTTC. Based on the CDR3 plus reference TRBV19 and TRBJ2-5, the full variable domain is DGGITQSPKYLFRKEGQNVTLSCEQNLNHDAMYWYRQDPGQGLRLIYYSQIVNDFQKGDIAEGYSVSREKKESFPLTVTSAQKNPTAFYLCASSITGGRETQYFGPGTRLLVL.

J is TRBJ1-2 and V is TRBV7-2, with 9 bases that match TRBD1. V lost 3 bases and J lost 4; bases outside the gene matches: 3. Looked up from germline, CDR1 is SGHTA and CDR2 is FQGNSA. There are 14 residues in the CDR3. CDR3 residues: CASSFGTGIYGYTF. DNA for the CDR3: TGTGCCAGCAGCTTTGGGACAGGGATCTATGGCTACACCTTC.

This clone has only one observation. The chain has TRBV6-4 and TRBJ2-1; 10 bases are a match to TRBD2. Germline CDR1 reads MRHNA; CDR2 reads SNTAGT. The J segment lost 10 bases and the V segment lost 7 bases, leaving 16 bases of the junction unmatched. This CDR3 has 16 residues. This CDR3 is CASKEESSGGAWEQFF. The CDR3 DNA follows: TGTGCCAGCAAGGAAGAGTCGAGCGGGGGGGCTTGGGAGCAGTTCTTC.

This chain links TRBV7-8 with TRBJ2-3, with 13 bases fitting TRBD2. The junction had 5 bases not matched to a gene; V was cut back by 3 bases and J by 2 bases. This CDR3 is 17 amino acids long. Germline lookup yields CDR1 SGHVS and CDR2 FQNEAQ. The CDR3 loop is CASSFVLAGGYTDTQYF. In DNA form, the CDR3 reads TGTGCCAGCAGCTTCGTACTAGCGGGGGGGTACACAGATACGCAGTATTTT.

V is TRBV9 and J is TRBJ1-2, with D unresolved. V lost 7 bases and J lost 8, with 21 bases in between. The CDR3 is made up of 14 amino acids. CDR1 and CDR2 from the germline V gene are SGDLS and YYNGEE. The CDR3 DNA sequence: TGTGCCAGCGGCCCTTTGTCCCGAACGGCGGGCTACACCTTC. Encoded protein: CASGPLSRTAGYTF.

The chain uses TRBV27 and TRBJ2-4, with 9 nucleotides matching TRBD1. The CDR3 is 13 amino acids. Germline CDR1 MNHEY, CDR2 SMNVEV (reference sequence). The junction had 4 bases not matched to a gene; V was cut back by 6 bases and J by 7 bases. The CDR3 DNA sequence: TGTGCCAGCAGCTTTGGACAGGGGAACATTCAGTACTTC. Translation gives CASSFGQGNIQYF.

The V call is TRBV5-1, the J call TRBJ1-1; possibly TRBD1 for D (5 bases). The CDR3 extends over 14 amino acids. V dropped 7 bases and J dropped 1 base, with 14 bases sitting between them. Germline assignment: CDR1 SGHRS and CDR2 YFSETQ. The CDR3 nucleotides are TGCGCCAGCGCCTCGACAGTGAGGAACACTGAAGCTTTCTTT. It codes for CASASTVRNTEAFF.

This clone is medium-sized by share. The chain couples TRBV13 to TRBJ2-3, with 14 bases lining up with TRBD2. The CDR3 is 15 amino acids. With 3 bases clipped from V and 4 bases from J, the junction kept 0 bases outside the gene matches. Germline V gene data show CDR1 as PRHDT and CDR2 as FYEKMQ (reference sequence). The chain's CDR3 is CASSLTSGGADTQYF. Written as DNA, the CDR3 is TGTGCCAGCAGCTTGACTAGCGGGGGGGCAGATACGCAGTATTTT.